The 25 T cell receptor beta chains presented below share a single source sample, sequenced in a study of T cell responses to AZD1222 COVID-19 vaccine. The assay was immunoSEQ multiplex PCR, and TCRdb's table has in-frame clones only and misses some. Of some 100,000 clones listed, around 87% are singletons. This material consisted of peripheral blood, taken on day 0 of AZD1222 vaccination. These receptors were collected from an adult in good health.

There are a few counts of this clone. The J gene is TRBJ2-1, the V gene TRBV7-6; 8 positions agree with TRBD1. The trim removed 1 base at V and 4 bases at J, leaving 6 bases unmatched. CDR1 SGHVS and CDR2 FNYEAQ come from the germline V gene. This CDR3 is built from 16 residues. CDR3 coding DNA: TGTGCCAGCAGCTTAGGGGGACAGGTGCTTTACAATGAGCAGTTCTTC. This encodes CASSLGGQVLYNEQFF.

The J gene is TRBJ2-7, the V gene TRBV5-5; D remains unclear. Deletions cut 5 bases from V and 11 bases from J, with 20 bases between. The CDR3 length is 13 residues. Per the germline V gene, CDR1 is SGHKS and CDR2 is YYEKEE (reference sequence). CDR3: CASSFRTALLEYF. The CDR3, as DNA: TGTGCCAGCAGTTTCAGAACCGCACTTCTCGAGTACTTC.

The sample holds one count of this clone. The chain links TRBV7-3 to TRBJ1-1; no definite D call. Trimming pared 0 bases from V and 3 bases from J, leaving 11 bases between. The CDR3 is 15 residues long. Germline CDR1 and CDR2: SGHTA and FQGTGA. CDR3 sequence (DNA): TGTGCCAGCAGCTTAACTTCGGGGAGACACACTGAAGCTTTCTTT. It codes for CASSLTSGRHTEAFF. The full variable domain, in which reference TRBV7-3 and TRBJ1-1 provide the parts outside the CDR3, is GAGVSQTPSNKVTEKGKYVELRCDPISGHTALYWYRQSLGQGPEFLIYFQGTGAADDSGLPNDRFFAVRPEGSVSTLKIQRTERGDSAVYLCASSLTSGRHTEAFFGQGTRLTVV.

The chain uses TRBV7-2 and TRBJ1-6; D is ambiguous. Germline CDR1 SGHTA, CDR2 FQGNSA. Trimming cost V 0 bases and J 12 bases, with 9 bases left between them. The CDR3 has 13 residues. The CDR3 protein is CASSLAGSGPLHF. CDR3 nucleotide sequence: TGTGCCAGCAGCTTAGCGGGGAGTGGACCCCTCCACTTT.

This CDR3 is CASSEGISPLHF. In nucleotides, the CDR3 is TGTGCCAGCAGCGAGGGCATTTCACCCCTCCACTTT. The chain recombines TRBV5-8 with TRBJ1-6; D remains unclear. Per germline, CDR1 SGHTS and CDR2 YDEGEE. V shed 4 bases and J shed 9 bases, with 8 bases lying between them. This CDR3 is 12 amino acids long.

The rearrangement links TRBV6-5 to TRBJ1-6; D is perhaps TRBD1 (5 bases). CDR3 length: 14 residues. CDR1 and CDR2 (germline): MNHEY, SVGAGI. V lost 7 bases and J 7 bases, leaving 14 bases between the germline ends. The CDR3 coding sequence is TGTGCCAGCACAATGAGGGGTAGCAATTCACCCCTCCACTTT. It translates to CASTMRGSNSPLHF.

This chain links TRBV28 with TRBJ1-5, with D tentatively TRBD1 (5 bases). Germline CDR1 reads MDHEN; CDR2 reads SYDVKM. This CDR3 is built from 14 residues. V gave up 5 bases and J gave up 4 bases, with 12 bases separating them. The CDR3 coding sequence is TGTGCCAGCAGTCCCCCCTGGGGGAATCAGCCCCAGCATTTT. Translation: CASSPPWGNQPQHF.

The V gene is TRBV28, the J gene TRBJ1-2, with D perhaps TRBD1 (6 bases). Between the trimmed V and J ends, which lost 4 bases and 2 bases, there was a span of 17 bases. The germline gives CDR1 MDHEN, CDR2 SYDVKM. This CDR3 contains 16 residues. The CDR3 is CASSSRRAGENYGYTF. DNA for the CDR3: TGTGCCAGCAGTTCCCGCCGGGCAGGGGAAAACTATGGCTACACCTTC.

The J gene is TRBJ1-6, the V gene TRBV18, with D tentatively TRBD1 (5 bases). Trimming shortened V by 4 bases and J by 13 bases, and 23 bases separated the two germline ends. CDR3 length: 16 residues. The germline CDR1 and CDR2 sequences are KGHSH and LQKENI. In DNA form, the CDR3 reads TGTGCCAGCTCACTAATAGACCGGGACTCCCTTATGCCCCTCCACTTT. Translation: CASSLIDRDSLMPLHF.

This clone turned up a few times. This chain joins TRBV9 and TRBJ1-1, with D unresolved. Deletions cut 2 bases from V and 2 bases from J, with 10 bases between. Per the germline V gene, CDR1 is SGDLS and CDR2 is YYNGEE. The CDR3 sequence is 14 residues long. The CDR3: CASSVLDDNTEAFF. CDR3 nucleotides: TGTGCCAGCAGCGTCTTGGATGATAACACTGAAGCTTTCTTT.

This chain links TRBV12-2 with TRBJ1-2. TRBV12-2 is a pseudogene locus. This CDR3 spans 17 amino acids. CDR3 protein: CASRLRDLWAGNYGYTF. CDR3 bases: TGTGCAAGTCGCTTAAGGGACCTTTGGGCAGGGAACTATGGCTACACCTTC.

The genes are TRBV13 and TRBJ2-1; 13 bases match TRBD2. Trimming cost V 4 bases and J 1 base; bases outside gene matches: 10. Germline assignment: CDR1 PRHDT and CDR2 FYEKMQ (reference sequence). The CDR3 spans 19 residues. CDR3 loop: CASSSKGLAGAISYNEQFF. The DNA for the CDR3 is TGTGCCAGCAGCTCTAAAGGACTAGCGGGGGCCATATCCTACAATGAGCAGTTCTTC.

CDR3 sequence (DNA): TGTGCCAGTAGTATAGATGTCGGGGGGACCTACAATGAGCAGTTCTTC. Protein product: CASSIDVGGTYNEQFF. The V and J genes are TRBV19 and TRBJ2-1, with 7 bases matching TRBD2. Germline CDR1 LNHDA, CDR2 SQIVND (reference sequence). The V and J ends lost 0 bases and 2 bases, in that order; junction bases with no gene match: 4. The CDR3 has 16 residues.

This CDR3 reads CASSLSGENTEAFF. The DNA of the CDR3 is TGTGCCAGCTCACTCTCGGGTGAGAACACTGAAGCTTTCTTT. The chain has TRBV18 and TRBJ1-1; D is uncertain. The germline V and J ends were trimmed by 4 bases and 1 base, with 10 bases remaining between them. There are 14 residues in the CDR3. The V gene's germline CDR1 is KGHSH and CDR2 LQKENI.

CDR3 sequence (DNA): TGTGCCAGCTCCGCCCGGGGTGAGCAGTTCTTC. It specifies CASSARGEQFF. The V gene is TRBV12-3 or TRBV12-4, the J gene TRBJ2-1, with D maybe TRBD2 (5 bases). The CDR3 contains 11 residues. Trimming cost V 8 bases and J 9 bases, with 11 bases left between them.

The rearrangement joins TRBV24-1 to TRBJ1-5; D is undetermined. The CDR3 has 15 amino acids. Germline CDR1 KGHDR, CDR2 SFDVKD. V was pared by 2 bases and J by 2 bases, with 9 bases between. CDR3 protein: CATSDSRHRNQPQHF. DNA of the CDR3: TGTGCCACCAGTGATTCGCGACACCGCAATCAGCCCCAGCATTTT.

J is TRBJ2-7 and V is TRBV7-2; either TRBD1 or TRBD2 may supply D (6 bases each). The CDR3 sequence is 16 residues long. Trimming stripped 2 bases from V and 3 bases from J, with 17 bases between. CDR1 is SGHTA and CDR2 is FQGNSA in the germline V gene. DNA of the CDR3: TGTGCCAGCAGCTTATTGGGGGGCGGGCGCGACTACGAGCAGTACTTC. Translated, it gives CASSLLGGGRDYEQYF.

The V call is TRBV7-2, the J call TRBJ1-1; D call uncertain. The V end lost 7 bases, the J end lost 0 bases, and 18 bases lay between the germline ends. CDR1 is SGHTA, CDR2 FQGNSA, per germline. This CDR3 has 16 residues. This chain's CDR3 is CASTLAAGPMNTEAFF. The CDR3 region has the DNA TGTGCCAGCACCCTGGCGGCAGGCCCTATGAACACTGAAGCTTTCTTT. The whole variable domain, filled in from reference TRBV7-2 and TRBJ1-1, reads GAGVSQSPSNKVTEKGKDVELRCDPISGHTALYWYRQSLGQGLEFLIYFQGNSAPDKSGLPSDRFSAERTGGSVSTLTIQRTQQEDSAVYLCASTLAAGPMNTEAFFGQGTRLTVV.

The J gene is TRBJ2-3, the V gene TRBV4-3; 16 bases are shared with TRBD2. Germline-derived CDR1 and CDR2 are LGHNA and YSLEER. Trimming cost V 3 bases and J 2 bases; bases outside gene matches: 5. The CDR3 sequence is 18 residues long. CDR3: CASSQTGLAGGFTDTQYF. CDR3 bases: TGCGCCAGCAGCCAGACGGGACTAGCGGGGGGGTTCACAGATACGCAGTATTTT.

The chain uses TRBV2 and TRBJ2-7, with 8 bases matching TRBD2. Germline CDR1 and CDR2: SNHLY and FYNNEI. The CDR3 length is 16 residues. Trimming cost V 10 bases and J 6 bases; bases outside gene matches: 20. This CDR3 reads CATRIGELADLREQYF. The CDR3 nucleotides read TGTGCCACCCGAATAGGCGAACTAGCGGATCTACGCGAGCAGTACTTC. Full variable domain (missing parts from reference TRBV2 and TRBJ2-7): EPEVTQTPSHQVTQMGQEVILRCVPISNHLYFYWYRQILGQKVEFLVSFYNNEISEKSEIFDDQFSVERPDGSNFTLKIRSTKLEDSAMYFCATRIGELADLREQYFGPGTRLTVT.

This clone was counted between two and nine times. This chain connects TRBV30 to TRBJ1-6, with unresolved D. Germline-derived CDR1 and CDR2 are GTSNPN and SVGIG (reference sequence). CDR3 length equals 14 residues. V lost 0 bases, J lost 4 bases, and 7 bases lay in between. CDR3 in DNA: TGTGCCTGGAGTGTGTTGGTTTATAATTCACCCCTCCACTTT. Protein product: CAWSVLVYNSPLHF.

This clone was seen a few times. This chain joins TRBV12-3 or TRBV12-4 and TRBJ1-2; D remains ambiguous. This CDR3 contains 13 residues. V shed 3 bases and J shed 2 bases, with 7 bases lying between them. The chain's CDR3 is CASSFWQNYGYTF. CDR3 bases: TGTGCCAGCAGTTTCTGGCAGAACTATGGCTACACCTTC.

The chain couples TRBV18 to TRBJ1-5, with D unresolved. CDR3 length: 15 residues. The germline V gene encodes CDR1 KGHSH and CDR2 LQKENI. Trimming stripped 2 bases from V and 1 base from J, with 9 bases between. CDR3 loop: CASSPGRLSNQPQHF. The CDR3 DNA follows: TGTGCCAGCTCACCAGGGCGATTAAGCAATCAGCCCCAGCATTTT.

The V call is TRBV6-2 or TRBV6-3, the J call TRBJ1-5; no reliable D call. CDR3 length equals 13 residues. V shed 2 bases and J shed 5 bases, with 7 bases lying between them. CDR1 and CDR2 from the germline V gene are MNHEY and SVGEGT. The DNA of the CDR3 is TGTGCCAGCAGTTACACCACAGATCAGCCCCAGCATTTT. Protein sequence: CASSYTTDQPQHF.

The chain has TRBV15 and TRBJ2-2, with D perhaps TRBD1 or TRBD2 (5 bases each). Trimming stripped 1 base from V and 4 bases from J, with 16 bases between. The CDR3 loop spans 17 amino acids. Germline CDR1 LNHNV, CDR2 YYDKDF (reference sequence). CDR3 nucleotides: TGTGCCACCAGCAGAGGCCACACGGGGCAGATCACCGGGGAGCTGTTTTTT. Translated, it gives CATSRGHTGQITGELFF. Filled out from reference TRBV15 and TRBJ2-2, the complete variable domain reads DAMVIQNPRYQVTQFGKPVTLSCSQTLNHNVMYWYQQKSSQAPKLLFHYYDKDFNNEADTPDNFQSRRPNTSFCFLDIRSPGLGDTAMYLCATSRGHTGQITGELFFGEGSRLTVL.